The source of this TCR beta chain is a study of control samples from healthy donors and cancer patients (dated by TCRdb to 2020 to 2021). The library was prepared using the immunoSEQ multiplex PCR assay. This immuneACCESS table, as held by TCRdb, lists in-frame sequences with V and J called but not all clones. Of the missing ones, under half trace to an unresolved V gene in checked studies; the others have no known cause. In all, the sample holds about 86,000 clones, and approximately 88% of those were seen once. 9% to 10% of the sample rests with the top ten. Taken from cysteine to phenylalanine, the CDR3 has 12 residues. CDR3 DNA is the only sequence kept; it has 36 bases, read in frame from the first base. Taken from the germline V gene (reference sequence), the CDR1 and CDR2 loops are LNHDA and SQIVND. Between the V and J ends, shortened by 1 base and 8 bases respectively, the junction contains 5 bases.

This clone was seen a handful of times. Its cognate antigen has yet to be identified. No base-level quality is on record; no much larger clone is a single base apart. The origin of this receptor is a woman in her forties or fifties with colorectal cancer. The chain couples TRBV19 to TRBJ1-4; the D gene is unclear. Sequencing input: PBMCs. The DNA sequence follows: TGTGCCAGTAGTATAGTCAACGAAAAACTGTTTTTT. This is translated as CASSIVNEKLFF.